One sample yielded the 14 T cell receptor beta chains listed below, sequenced in a study of graft-versus-host responses after intestinal transplantation. These receptors have no identified antigens. Some clones are missing from TCRdb's copy, which holds only in-frame ones; the method was immunoSEQ multiplex PCR. The repertoire holds over 90,000 clones, with roughly 91% as singletons. This material consisted of unstimulated CD4+ T cells sorted from spleen or lymph node cells, taken before transplant. The receptors here all came from a human donor who was the organ donor for an intestinal transplant.

This rearrangement joins TRBV5-5 to TRBJ2-1; D is perhaps TRBD2 (5 bases). From germline, CDR1 is SGHKS and CDR2 YYEKEE (reference sequence). There are 15 residues in the CDR3. Trimming pared 1 base from V and 7 bases from J, leaving 15 bases between. CDR3 amino acids: CASSLFTGSRNEQFF. The CDR3, as DNA: TGTGCCAGCAGCTTGTTTACGGGATCGAGAAATGAGCAGTTCTTC. Full variable domain (missing parts from reference TRBV5-5 and TRBJ2-1): DAGVTQSPTHLIKTRGQQVTLRCSPISGHKSVSWYQQVLGQGPQFIFQYYEKEERGRGNFPDRFSARQFPNYSSELNVNALLLGDSALYLCASSLFTGSRNEQFFGPGTRLTVL.

On this clone itself: This sample also contains other DNA sequences that code for the same CDR3. The chain uses TRBV29-1 and TRBJ2-3, with D unclear. Germline values: CDR1 SQVTM, CDR2 ANQGSEA. The CDR3 covers 12 residues. Trimming cost V 4 bases and J 1 base, with 6 bases left between them. The DNA for the CDR3 is TGCAGCGTTGGCGGTGGCACAGATACGCAGTATTTT. It translates to CSVGGGTDTQYF.

The rearrangement uses TRBV5-5 and TRBJ2-7; 9 bases agree with TRBD1. The CDR3 runs to 14 residues. V lost 4 bases, J lost 1 base, and 3 bases stayed unmatched. Per germline, CDR1 SGHKS and CDR2 YYEKEE (reference sequence). The CDR3 coding sequence is TGTGCCAGCAGCCCCGGGACAGGGTCCTACGAGCAGTACTTC. Its translation: CASSPGTGSYEQYF.

CDR3 nucleotide sequence: TGTGCCAGCGGAGAACAGGGTGGGGCTCTCTACGAGCAGTACTTC. The encoded protein is CASGEQGGALYEQYF. The chain is built from TRBV2 and TRBJ2-7, with D perhaps matching TRBD1 (6 bases). The CDR3 has 15 residues. The germline V gene encodes CDR1 SNHLY and CDR2 FYNNEI. With 8 bases removed from V and 3 bases from J, the gap between germline ends came to 20 bases.

The J gene is TRBJ2-1, the V gene TRBV7-3; 7 nucleotides line up with TRBD1. The V gene's germline CDR1 is SGHTA and CDR2 FQGTGA. This CDR3 contains 16 residues. The J segment lost 2 bases and the V segment lost 4 bases, leaving 8 bases of the junction unmatched. Here the CDR3 DNA reads TGTGCCAGCAGCTATACCGGGACAGAACCCTACAATGAGCAGTTCTTC. Its translation is CASSYTGTEPYNEQFF.

The V and J genes are TRBV6-6 and TRBJ2-7, with D maybe TRBD1 (6 bases). The length of the CDR3 is 12 residues. Per germline, CDR1 MNHNY and CDR2 SVGAGI (reference sequence). The germline V and J ends were trimmed by 5 bases and 2 bases, with 7 bases remaining between them. The CDR3 sequence is CASSPGAYEQYF. The DNA for the CDR3 is TGTGCCAGCAGTCCAGGGGCCTACGAGCAGTACTTC.

This clone was observed a single time. The chain joins TRBV7-2 to TRBJ1-2; a possible D gene is TRBD1 (5 bases). The V end was cut by 1 base, the J end by 8 bases, with 17 bases between. Germline CDR1 is SGHTA and CDR2 is FQGNSA. The CDR3 runs 15 residues. The CDR3 sequence: CASSLGPAGGDGYTF. For the CDR3, the DNA is TGTGCCAGCAGCTTAGGACCGGCTGGGGGGGACGGCTACACCTTC.

This chain links TRBV18 with TRBJ1-6; TRBD1 agrees at 8 bases. This CDR3 is built from 16 residues. The ends lost 3 bases at V and 4 bases at J; junction bases unmatched: 5. CDR1 KGHSH and CDR2 LQKENI come from the germline V gene. The CDR3 coding sequence is TGTGCCAGCTCACCGCAGGGGGCTCATTATAATTCACCCCTCCACTTT. It codes for CASSPQGAHYNSPLHF.

The chain combines TRBV27 with TRBJ2-1; 10 bases align to TRBD2. V was pared by 7 bases and J by 4 bases, with 13 bases of the junction left unmatched. The CDR3 extends over 17 amino acids. Germline V CDR1 and CDR2: MNHEY, SMNVEV (reference sequence). CDR3 residues: CASTEMVSGGDYNEQFF. CDR3 nucleotide sequence: TGTGCCAGCACGGAGATGGTAAGCGGGGGGGATTACAATGAGCAGTTCTTC.

The chain recombines TRBV4-1 with TRBJ2-3; no reliable D call. This CDR3 has 18 amino acids. The germline V gene has CDR1 MGHRA and CDR2 YSYEKL. Trimming pared 0 bases from V and 0 bases from J, leaving 16 bases between. DNA of the CDR3: TGCGCCAGCAGCCAAGACGCCCTCCGGCAGACTAGCACAGATACGCAGTATTTT. Residues: CASSQDALRQTSTDTQYF.

A remark on this clone: Distinct nucleotide sequences in the sample also encode this CDR3. The V gene is TRBV9, the J gene TRBJ2-5, with D uncertain. The V and J ends lost 0 bases and 0 bases respectively, with 15 bases between them. The CDR3 covers 17 residues. Germline-derived CDR1 and CDR2 are SGDLS and YYNGEE. CDR3 DNA: TGTGCCAGCAGCGTAGGCCCCCGGTCTTCGGACCAAGAGACCCAGTACTTC. As protein: CASSVGPRSSDQETQYF.

The chain uses TRBV7-2 and TRBJ1-1, with a tentative D call TRBD1 (5 bases). CDR3 length: 13 amino acids. Germline values: CDR1 SGHTA, CDR2 FQGNSA. Trimming stripped 5 bases from V and 5 bases from J, with 12 bases between. The chain's CDR3 is CASSLSGLTEAFF. In nucleotides, the CDR3 is TGTGCCAGCAGCCTCTCAGGGTTAACTGAAGCTTTCTTT. Supplemented by reference TRBV7-2 and TRBJ1-1, the full variable domain reads GAGVSQSPSNKVTEKGKDVELRCDPISGHTALYWYRQSLGQGLEFLIYFQGNSAPDKSGLPSDRFSAERTGGSVSTLTIQRTQQEDSAVYLCASSLSGLTEAFFGQGTRLTVV.

The J gene is TRBJ2-3, the V gene TRBV4-2; TRBD2 is a possible D gene (6 bases). CDR1 is LGHNA, CDR2 YNFKEQ, per germline. V was clipped by 6 bases and J by 0 bases, with 13 bases between them. This CDR3 has 15 amino acids. This CDR3 is CASSSRGLSTDTQYF. CDR3 DNA sequence: TGTGCCAGCAGTTCACGGGGGTTAAGCACAGATACGCAGTATTTT.

The chain has TRBV2 and TRBJ2-7; possibly TRBD2 for D (6 bases). The CDR3 spans 12 residues. Germline assignment: CDR1 SNHLY and CDR2 FYNNEI. The ends were cut back, 7 bases at V and 3 bases at J, with 10 bases in the middle. CDR3 nucleotides: TGTGCCAGCAACGGGGAGGACTACGAGCAGTACTTC. Amino acids: CASNGEDYEQYF.